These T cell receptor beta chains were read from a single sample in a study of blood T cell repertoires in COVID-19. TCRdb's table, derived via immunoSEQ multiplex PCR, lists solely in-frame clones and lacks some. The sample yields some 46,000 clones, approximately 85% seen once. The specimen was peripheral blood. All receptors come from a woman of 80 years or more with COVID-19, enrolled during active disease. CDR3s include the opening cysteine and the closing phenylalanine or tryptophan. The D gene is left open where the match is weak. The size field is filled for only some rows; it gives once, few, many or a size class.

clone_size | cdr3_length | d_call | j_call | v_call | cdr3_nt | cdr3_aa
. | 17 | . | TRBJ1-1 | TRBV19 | TGTGCCAGTAGACCCCCTCGGGGGGGCGCAAGGTTCGATGAAGCTTTCTTT | CASRPPRGGARFDEAFF
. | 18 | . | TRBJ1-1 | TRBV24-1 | TGTGCCACCAGTGACCCGCGGTGGGCGGGGGAGATGAACACTGAAGCTTTCTTT | CATSDPRWAGEMNTEAFF
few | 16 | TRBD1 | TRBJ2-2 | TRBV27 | TGTGCCAGCAGTCCCCGGACAGGACCGAACACCGGGGAGCTGTTTTTT | CASSPRTGPNTGELFF
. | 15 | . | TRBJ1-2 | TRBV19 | TGTGCCAGTACCGTCTCCGGGACACGGCGATATGGCTACACCTTC | CASTVSGTRRYGYTF
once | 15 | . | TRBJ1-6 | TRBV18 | TGTGCCAGCTCACCAAGAAAAGGGGAGGATTCACCCCTCCACTTT | CASSPRKGEDSPLHF
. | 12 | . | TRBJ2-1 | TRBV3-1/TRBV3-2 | TGTGCCAGCAGCCTGTCGTTAAATGAGCAGTTCTTC | CASSLSLNEQFF
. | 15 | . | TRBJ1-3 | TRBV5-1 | TGCGCCAGCAGCTTGGGAGCAGGTTCTGGAAACACCATATATTTT | CASSLGAGSGNTIYF
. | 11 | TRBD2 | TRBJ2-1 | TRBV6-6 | TGTGCCAGCTGGGGGGGCAATGAGCAGTTCTTC | CASWGGNEQFF
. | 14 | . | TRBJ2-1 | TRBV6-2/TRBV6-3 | TGTGCCAGCAGCACGGGTGGTTGGGACAATGAGCAGTTCTTC | CASSTGGWDNEQFF
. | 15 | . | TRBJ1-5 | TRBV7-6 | TGTGCCAGCAGCTTAGAGCCGAATAGCAATCAGCCCCAGCATTTT | CASSLEPNSNQPQHF
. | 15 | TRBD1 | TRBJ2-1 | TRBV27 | TGTGCCAGCAGCTCGCTAGGACAGGCAGTATATGAGCAGTTCTTC | CASSSLGQAVYEQFF
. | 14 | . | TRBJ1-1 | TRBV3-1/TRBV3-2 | TGTGCCAGCAGCCAAGATTTGTGGGGGGAGGGAGCTTTCTTT | CASSQDLWGEGAFF
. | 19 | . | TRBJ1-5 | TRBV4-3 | TGCGCCAGCAGTTTCTACGGACAGAAACAAAAGAATAGCAATCAGCCCCAGCATTTT | CASSFYGQKQKNSNQPQHF
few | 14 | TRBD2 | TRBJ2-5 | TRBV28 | TGTGCCAGCAGGACGGCGGGGGGCCAAGAGACCCAGTACTTC | CASRTAGGQETQYF
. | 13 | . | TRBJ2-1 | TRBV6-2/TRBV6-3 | TGTGCCAGCAGTGTTCAGGGCTACAATGAGCAGTTCTTC | CASSVQGYNEQFF
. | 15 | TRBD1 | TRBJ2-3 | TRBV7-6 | TGTGCCAGCAGCATCAACAGGGGGCGGACAGATACGCAGTATTTT | CASSINRGRTDTQYF
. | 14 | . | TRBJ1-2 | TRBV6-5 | TGTGCCAGCAGTCCAGGACTTTTTAACTATGGCTACACCTTC | CASSPGLFNYGYTF
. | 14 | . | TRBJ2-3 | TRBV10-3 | TGTGCCATCAGAGCGGGTCCCGGCACAGATACGCAGTATTTT | CAIRAGPGTDTQYF
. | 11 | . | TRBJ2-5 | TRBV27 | TGTGCCAGCAGTTTGGGGAGAACCCAGTACTTC | CASSLGRTQYF
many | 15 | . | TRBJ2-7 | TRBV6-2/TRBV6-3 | TGTGCCAGCAGCGGCAGGGGACAAAGCTCCTACGAGCAGTACTTC | CASSGRGQSSYEQYF
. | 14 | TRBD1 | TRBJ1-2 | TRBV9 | TGTGCCAGCAGCAGGGACAGGGGAAACTATGGCTACACCTTC | CASSRDRGNYGYTF
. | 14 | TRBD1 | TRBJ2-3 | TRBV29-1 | TGCAGCGTTTCCCGGGACAGCCCCACAGATACGCAGTATTTT | CSVSRDSPTDTQYF
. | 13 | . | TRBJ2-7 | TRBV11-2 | TGTGCCAGCAGCCAGAGAACAGGGTACGAGCAGTACTTC | CASSQRTGYEQYF
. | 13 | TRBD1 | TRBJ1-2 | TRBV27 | TGTGCCAGCAGTTGGACAGGGGGCGGATTCCACACCTTC | CASSWTGGGFHTF
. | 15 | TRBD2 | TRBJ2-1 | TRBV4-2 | TGTGCCAGCAGACTAGCGGGGGACTTGGGGGATGAGCAGTTCTTC | CASRLAGDLGDEQFF
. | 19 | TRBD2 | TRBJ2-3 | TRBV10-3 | TGTGCCACCGGTAAGACCGGACTAGCGGGGGGAAGAACCACAGATACGCAGTATTTT | CATGKTGLAGGRTTDTQYF
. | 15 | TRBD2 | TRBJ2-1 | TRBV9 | TGTGCCAGCAGCGTCGCGGGAGTCTCCTACAATGAGCAGTTCTTC | CASSVAGVSYNEQFF
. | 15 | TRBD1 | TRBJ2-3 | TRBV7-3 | TGTGCCAGCAGCTCACAGGGGAAAAGGGCAGATACGCAGTATTTT | CASSSQGKRADTQYF
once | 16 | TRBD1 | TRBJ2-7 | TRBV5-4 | TGTGCCAGCAGTTCATACCGGGACAGGGTCTCCTACGAGCAGTACTTC | CASSSYRDRVSYEQYF
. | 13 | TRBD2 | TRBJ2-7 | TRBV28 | TGTGCCAGCACCGGAGCGGGAGAATACGAGCAGTACTTC | CASTGAGEYEQYF
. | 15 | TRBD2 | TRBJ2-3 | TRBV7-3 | TGTGCCAGCAGCCGGGCTAGCGGGAGTAGGATTCCGCAGTATTTT | CASSRASGSRIPQYF
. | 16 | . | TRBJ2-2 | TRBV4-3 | TGCGCCAGCAGCCCACAGACAGGCTTGGTGGCCGGGGAGCTGTTTTTT | CASSPQTGLVAGELFF
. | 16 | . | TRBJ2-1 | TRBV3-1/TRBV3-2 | TGTGCCAGCAGCCAATGGGGGACTGCGGCCTACAATGAGCAGTTCTTC | CASSQWGTAAYNEQFF
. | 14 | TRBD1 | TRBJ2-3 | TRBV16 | TGTGCCAGCAGCCGCACAGGGGGCACAGATACGCAGTATTTT | CASSRTGGTDTQYF
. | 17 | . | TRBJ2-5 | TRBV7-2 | TGTGCCAGCAGCTTATGGAGCGGGCAACCCGACCCAGAGACCCAGTACTTC | CASSLWSGQPDPETQYF
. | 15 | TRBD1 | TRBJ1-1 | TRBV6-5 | TGTGCCAGCAGTCCCCGACAGGGGGCAGGCACTGAAGCTTTCTTT | CASSPRQGAGTEAFF
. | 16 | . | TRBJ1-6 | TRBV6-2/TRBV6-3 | TGTGCCAGCAGTTACGACAGGAGGAGCCATAATTCACCCCTCCACTTT | CASSYDRRSHNSPLHF
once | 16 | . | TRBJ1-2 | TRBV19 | TGTGCCAGTAGTATAGCCACAGGGACACCTAACTATGGCTACACCTTC | CASSIATGTPNYGYTF
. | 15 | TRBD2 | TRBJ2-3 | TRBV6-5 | TGTGCCAGCAGTCTTTCTAGCGGGAACTTAGATACGCAGTATTTT | CASSLSSGNLDTQYF
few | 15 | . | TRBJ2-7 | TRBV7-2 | TGTGCCAGCAGGTCCGCAGGGTTTCCAGCCTACGAGCAGTACTTC | CASRSAGFPAYEQYF
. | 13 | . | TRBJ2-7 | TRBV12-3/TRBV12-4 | TGTGCCAGCAGTTTTGCAGGGGTGAACGAGCAGTACTTC | CASSFAGVNEQYF
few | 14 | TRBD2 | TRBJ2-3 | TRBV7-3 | TGTGCCAGCAGCTTATCTAGCGGGAGCGTTACGCAGTATTTT | CASSLSSGSVTQYF
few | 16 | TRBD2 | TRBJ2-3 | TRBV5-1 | TGCGCCAGCACGAGGGACGGGACTAGCGGGCGAGATACGCAGTATTTT | CASTRDGTSGRDTQYF
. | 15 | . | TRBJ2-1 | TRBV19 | TGTGCCAGTAGTATGAGGCAGGGGCCGTACAATGAGCAGTTCTTC | CASSMRQGPYNEQFF
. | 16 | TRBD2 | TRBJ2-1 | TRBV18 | TGTGCCAGCTCACCGTCACTAGCGGGAGGTCGGGATGAGCAGTTCTTC | CASSPSLAGGRDEQFF
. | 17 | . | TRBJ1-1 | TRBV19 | TGTGCCAGTAGTCTGGGGAGGACGGCGGGGATGAACACTGAAGCTTTCTTT | CASSLGRTAGMNTEAFF
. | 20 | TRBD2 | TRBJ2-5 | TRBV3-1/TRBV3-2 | TGTGCCAGCAGCCAAGAAAAGGCTCGCGGGAGGTGGGGGTTCCAAGAGACCCAGTACTTC | CASSQEKARGRWGFQETQYF
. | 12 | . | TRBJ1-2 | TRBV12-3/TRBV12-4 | TGTGCCAGCAGCAGGGAAACAGCTGGCTACACCTTC | CASSRETAGYTF
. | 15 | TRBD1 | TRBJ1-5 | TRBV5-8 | TGTGCCAGCAGCCCCGGACAGGCCGGGAATCAGCCCCAGCATTTT | CASSPGQAGNQPQHF
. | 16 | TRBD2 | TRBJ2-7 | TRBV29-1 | TGCAGCGTTGAAGATACTGGACTAGCGGGGTTCTACGAGCAGTACTTC | CSVEDTGLAGFYEQYF